This TCR beta chain was captured in a study of T-cell memory formation after mild COVID-19 (dated by TCRdb to the early 2020s). Concerning the study at large: Most TCR sequence clusters were specific to one of the two donors. T-cell clones expanding and contracting after mild COVID-19 in a couple of donors were tracked by longitudinal TCRalpha and TCRbeta repertoire sequencing. Two young, previously healthy adult volunteers made up the cohort, one male and one female.

Ficoll-Paque density gradient centrifugation was used to isolate PBMCs. Reads for this sample came from an Illumina NovaSeq 6000. Using 5'RACE with constant-segment primers, TCRalpha and TCRbeta cDNA libraries were constructed, with sample barcodes and unique molecular identifiers added in the process. Trizol reagent was used to extract RNA from every sample. The libraries were amplified in two PCR steps, and the second step added a second sample barcode and Illumina TruSeq adapters. Libraries were sequenced on an Illumina NovaSeq with 2 x 150 bp paired-end reads. Processing in the source paper ran as follows. Reads were demultiplexed and collapsed into UMI-guided consensus sequences with migec v1.2.7. Using mixcr v2.1.11, UMI consensuses were aligned to TRA and TRB V and J templates and then assembled into clonotypes. A clonotype was counted as expanded or contracted only if both edgeR and NoisET called the change significant, with noise models trained on biological replicates. For edgeR calls, the cutoffs were a false discovery rate-adjusted p below 0.01 and a log2 fold-change threshold of 1. As an exploratory analysis of dynamics, max-normalized trajectories of the 1000 most abundant clonotypes were examined by PCA with hierarchical clustering. Each responding clone was given a CD4 or CD8 phenotype based on the CD4+ and CD8+ repertoires, which had been sequenced separately. The public reads were quality trimmed at Q25 with fastp and then assembled into clones with MiXCR by TCRdb, keeping productive beta chains. Rows are combined by CDR3 protein, so each entry shows the most common genes and DNA. What appears here as the V and J calls and clone size reflects TCRdb's work, not the paper's. The sample table holds around 300,000 distinct CDR3 sequences, of which around 15% were seen once. Clones ranked in the top ten supply about 20% of the sample.

Paper-wide results and their limitations: Only two mild cases were covered by the study, and larger cohorts that include severe cases with pre-infection samples were considered necessary. Clones that contracted from day 15 to 85 showed balanced CD4/CD8 phenotypes, whereas a second wave of clones that expanded from day 15 to 37 leaned towards CD4+. Contracting CD4+ clones were located mainly in the CM and EM memory subsets, whereas CD8+ clones were found to be enriched in EMRA. The second-wave clones that peaked on day 37 were not confirmed to be SARS-CoV-2 specific. Some responding clones were found in pre-infection memory, which suggests that pre-existing cross-reactive memory T cells took part in the SARS-CoV-2 response.

At least ten counts were recorded for this clonotype. Its antigen has not been determined. The record has no base qualities; no much larger clone is one base away. The germline V gene provides CDR1 SGHTA and CDR2 FQGNSA. V has 5 bases trimmed and J has 5 bases trimmed; junction bases matching no gene number 4. Reading from cysteine to phenylalanine, the CDR3 counts 13 amino acids. Of the read, only the CDR3 DNA is kept; its 39 bases are in frame from base 1. The sequence is built from TRBV7-2 and TRBJ2-5; TRBD2 aligns with 8 central bases. The receptor was derived from a young man who had mild COVID-19 (a few samples of this study predate the infection). The sample titles of this study are shuffled in the database, so cell type and time point are left out; the donor was told from shared clones. Sequenced: PBMCs or a T cell subset sorted from them (not recorded which). Read as DNA, the sequence is TGTGCCAGCAGCCCCAGACTAGCGGAGACCCAGTACTTC. Its protein reads: CASSPRLAETQYF.